This record looks at one T cell receptor (beta chain) sequence and its context. What it recognizes is unknown. RNA transcripts were the template for amplifying TCR beta CDR3 regions. First-round RT-PCR targeting the TCR CDR3 was performed with the HTBI primer set. TCRdb re-derived calls from the multiplex PCR reads in MiXCR, one entry per CDR3 protein. The sample records 500,000 to 600,000 distinct CDR3 sequences, over 35% being singletons. These data belong to a study of T cells in Graves' hyperthyroidism and ophthalmopathy. Study-level points and caveats: Before onset, ophthalmopathy was predicted by the model a median roughly 6.4 months earlier. Ophthalmopathy stood apart from stable hyperthyroidism in a 13 V-J model. Most expanded thyroid clonotypes above 0.001 recurred in blood.

Trimming removed 4 bases at V and 5 bases at J, with 14 bases between. This CDR3 is built from 14 residues. The germline V gene encodes CDR1 SEHNR and CDR2 FQNEAQ (reference sequence). On the basis of clinical symptoms, serum thyroxine and TRAb, thyroid ultrasound and orbital computed tomography, diagnoses were made. The TCR was taken from an adult woman with Graves' disease, either hyperthyroidism or ophthalmopathy (not recorded which). Sequenced sample: peripheral blood or thyroid tissue (not recorded which). The genes are TRBV7-9 and TRBJ1-1; no reliable D call. CDR3 amino acids: CASSSEGWRTEAFF. CDR3 in DNA: TGTGCCAGCAGCTCCGAAGGGTGGAGAACTGAAGCTTTCTTT.